This TCR beta chain was profiled in a study of blood T cell repertoires in COVID-19. CDR1 GTSNPN and CDR2 SVGIG come from the germline V gene (reference sequence). V gave up 1 base and J gave up 5 bases, with 14 bases separating them. This CDR3 region has 14 residues. This table comes from immunoSEQ multiplex PCR, and its TCRdb copy is limited to in-frame clones, with some not included. Of roughly 180,000 clones in the sample, approximately 80% were seen once. Study members were between about 18 and 95 years old and lived in 24 US regions. The rearrangement uses TRBV30 and TRBJ2-5; D not resolved. This TCR was sampled from a woman aged 55-70 years who had recovered from COVID-19. Material for sequencing was PBMCs or T cells enriched from blood (not recorded which). CDR3 region: CAWSGWRSWETQYF. CDR3 bases: TGTGCCTGGAGTGGCTGGCGGAGTTGGGAGACCCAGTACTTC.